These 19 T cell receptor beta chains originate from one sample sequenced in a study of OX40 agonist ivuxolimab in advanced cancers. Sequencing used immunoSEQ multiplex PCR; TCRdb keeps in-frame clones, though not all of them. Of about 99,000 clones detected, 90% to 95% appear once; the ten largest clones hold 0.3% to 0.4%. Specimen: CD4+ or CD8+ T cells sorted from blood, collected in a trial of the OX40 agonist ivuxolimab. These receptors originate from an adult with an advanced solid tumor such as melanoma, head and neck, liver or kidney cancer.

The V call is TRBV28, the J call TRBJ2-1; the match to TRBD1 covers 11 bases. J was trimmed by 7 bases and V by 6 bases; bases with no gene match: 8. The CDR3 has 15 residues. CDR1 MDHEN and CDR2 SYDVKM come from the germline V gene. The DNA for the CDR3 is TGTGCCAGCAGGACCGGGACAGGGGGAGGAAATGAGCAGTTCTTC. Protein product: CASRTGTGGGNEQFF.

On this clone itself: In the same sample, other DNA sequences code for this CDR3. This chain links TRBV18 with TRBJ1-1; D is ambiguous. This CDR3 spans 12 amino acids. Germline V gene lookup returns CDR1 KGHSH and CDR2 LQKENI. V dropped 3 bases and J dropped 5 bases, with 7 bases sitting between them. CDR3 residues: CASSPGRTEAFF. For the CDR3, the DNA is TGTGCCAGCTCACCGGGTAGGACTGAAGCTTTCTTT. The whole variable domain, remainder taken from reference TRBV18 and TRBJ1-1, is NAGVMQNPRHLVRRRGQEARLRCSPMKGHSHVYWYRQLPEEGLKFMVYLQKENIIDESGMPKERFSAEFPKEGPSILRIQQVVRGDSAAYFCASSPGRTEAFFGQGTRLTVV.

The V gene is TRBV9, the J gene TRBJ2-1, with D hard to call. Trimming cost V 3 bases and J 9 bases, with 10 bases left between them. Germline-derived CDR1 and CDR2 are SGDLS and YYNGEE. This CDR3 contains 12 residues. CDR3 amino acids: CASSAPVGEQFF. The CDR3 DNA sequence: TGTGCCAGCAGCGCCCCCGTCGGTGAGCAGTTCTTC.

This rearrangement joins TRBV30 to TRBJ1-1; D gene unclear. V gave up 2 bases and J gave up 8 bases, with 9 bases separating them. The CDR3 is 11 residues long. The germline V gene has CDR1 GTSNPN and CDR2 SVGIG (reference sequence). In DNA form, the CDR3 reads TGTGCCTGGAGTCCGACGAAAGAAGCTTTCTTT. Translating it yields CAWSPTKEAFF.

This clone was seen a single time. CDR3: CASRTSNDNEQFF. In nucleotides, the CDR3 is TGTGCCAGCCGGACTAGTAACGACAATGAGCAGTTCTTC. This chain uses TRBV28 with TRBJ2-1, with 7 positions matching TRBD2. Germline trimming cut 8 bases from V and 5 bases from J; bases unmatched to any gene: 6. This CDR3 region has 13 residues. Germline V CDR1 and CDR2: MDHEN, SYDVKM.

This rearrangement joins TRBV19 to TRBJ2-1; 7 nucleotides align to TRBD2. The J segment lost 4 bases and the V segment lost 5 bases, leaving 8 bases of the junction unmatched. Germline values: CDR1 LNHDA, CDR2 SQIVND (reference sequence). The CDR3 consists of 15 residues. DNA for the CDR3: TGTGCCAGTAGTCCCGAGGGCGGGGGATACAATGAGCAGTTCTTC. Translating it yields CASSPEGGGYNEQFF. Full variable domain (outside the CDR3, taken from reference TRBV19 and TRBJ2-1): DGGITQSPKYLFRKEGQNVTLSCEQNLNHDAMYWYRQDPGQGLRLIYYSQIVNDFQKGDIAEGYSVSREKKESFPLTVTSAQKNPTAFYLCASSPEGGGYNEQFFGPGTRLTVL.

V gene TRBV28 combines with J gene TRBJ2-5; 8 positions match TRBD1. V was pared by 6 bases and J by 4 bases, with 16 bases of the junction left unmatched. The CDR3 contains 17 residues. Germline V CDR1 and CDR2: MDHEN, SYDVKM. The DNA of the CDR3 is TGTGCCAGCAGCTTTGCCGGACAGGGCGGAGGCGGAGAGACCCAGTACTTC. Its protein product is CASSFAGQGGGGETQYF.

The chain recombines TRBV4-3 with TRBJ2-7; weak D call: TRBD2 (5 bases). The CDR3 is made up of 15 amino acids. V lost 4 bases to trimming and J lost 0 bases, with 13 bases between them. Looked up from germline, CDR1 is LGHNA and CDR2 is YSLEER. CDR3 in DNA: TGCGCCAGCAGCCTAGGGAGCGAAAGCTCCTACGAGCAGTACTTC. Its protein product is CASSLGSESSYEQYF.

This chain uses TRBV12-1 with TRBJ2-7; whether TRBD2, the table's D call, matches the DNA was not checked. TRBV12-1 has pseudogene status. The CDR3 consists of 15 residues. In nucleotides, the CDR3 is TGTGCCAGCAGCTTTTTAGCAGCGACCAACTACGAGCAGTACTTC. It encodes CASSFLAATNYEQYF.

The CDR3 loop is CASGRPGLAGLSSYNEQFF. CDR3 in DNA: TGTGCCAGCGGCCGACCCGGACTAGCGGGGTTGAGCTCCTACAATGAGCAGTTCTTC. The chain combines TRBV27 with TRBJ2-1; 12 bases line up with TRBD2. J lost 0 bases, V lost 8 bases, and 14 bases had no gene match. The germline V gene encodes CDR1 MNHEY and CDR2 SMNVEV (reference sequence). There are 19 residues in the CDR3.

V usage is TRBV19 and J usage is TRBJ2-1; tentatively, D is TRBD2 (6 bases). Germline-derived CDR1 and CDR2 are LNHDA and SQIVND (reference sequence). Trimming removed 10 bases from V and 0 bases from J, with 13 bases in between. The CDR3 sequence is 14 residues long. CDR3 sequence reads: CATYSGLSYNEQFF. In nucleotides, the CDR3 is TGTGCCACCTATAGCGGCCTCTCCTACAATGAGCAGTTCTTC.

The CDR3 reads CASSLASYNSPLHF. The CDR3 region has the DNA TGTGCCAGCAGCTTAGCATCCTATAATTCACCCCTCCACTTT. The chain carries TRBV11-2 and TRBJ1-6; no definite D call. The V end lost 1 base, the J end lost 1 base, and 2 bases lay between the germline ends. This CDR3 has 14 amino acids. CDR1 SGHAT and CDR2 FQNNGV come from the germline V gene.

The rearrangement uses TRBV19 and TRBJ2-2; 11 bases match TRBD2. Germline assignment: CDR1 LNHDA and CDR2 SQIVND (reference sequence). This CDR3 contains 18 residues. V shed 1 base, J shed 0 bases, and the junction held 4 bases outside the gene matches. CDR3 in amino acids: CASSIVGLAESNTGELFF. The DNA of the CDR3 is TGTGCCAGTAGTATAGTGGGACTAGCGGAGTCGAACACCGGGGAGCTGTTTTTT.

For the CDR3, the DNA is TGCGCCAGCAGCCCAGCTTGGGGGGGCTTGAACTATGGCTACACCTTC. Protein product: CASSPAWGGLNYGYTF. This chain connects TRBV4-3 to TRBJ1-2; possibly TRBD1 for D (6 bases). Trimming pared 4 bases from V and 2 bases from J, leaving 17 bases between. This CDR3 region has 16 residues. The germline gives CDR1 LGHNA, CDR2 YSLEER.

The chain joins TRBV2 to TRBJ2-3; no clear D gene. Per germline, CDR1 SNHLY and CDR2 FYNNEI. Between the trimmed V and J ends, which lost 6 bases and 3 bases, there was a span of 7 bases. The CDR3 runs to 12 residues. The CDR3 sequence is CASSSRTDTQYF. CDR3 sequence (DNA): TGTGCCAGCAGCTCGAGGACAGATACGCAGTATTTT.

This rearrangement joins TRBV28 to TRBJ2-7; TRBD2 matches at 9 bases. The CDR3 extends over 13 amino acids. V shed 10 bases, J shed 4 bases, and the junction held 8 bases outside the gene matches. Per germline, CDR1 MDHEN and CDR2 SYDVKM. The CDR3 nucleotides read TGTGCCATACGACGTAGCGGGAGATACGAGCAGTACTTC. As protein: CAIRRSGRYEQYF.

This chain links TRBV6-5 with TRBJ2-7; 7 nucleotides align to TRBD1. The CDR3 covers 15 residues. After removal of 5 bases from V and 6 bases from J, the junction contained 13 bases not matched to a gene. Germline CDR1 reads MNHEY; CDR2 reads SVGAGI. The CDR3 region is CASSLEGAVGFEQYF. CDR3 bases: TGTGCCAGCAGTCTCGAGGGGGCGGTCGGATTCGAGCAGTACTTC.

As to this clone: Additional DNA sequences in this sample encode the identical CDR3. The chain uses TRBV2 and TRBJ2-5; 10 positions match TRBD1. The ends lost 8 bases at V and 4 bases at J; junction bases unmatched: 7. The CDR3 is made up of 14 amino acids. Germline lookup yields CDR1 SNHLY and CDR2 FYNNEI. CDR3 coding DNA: TGTGCCAGCGACAGGGGGCGGGAAGGAGAGACCCAGTACTTC. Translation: CASDRGREGETQYF.

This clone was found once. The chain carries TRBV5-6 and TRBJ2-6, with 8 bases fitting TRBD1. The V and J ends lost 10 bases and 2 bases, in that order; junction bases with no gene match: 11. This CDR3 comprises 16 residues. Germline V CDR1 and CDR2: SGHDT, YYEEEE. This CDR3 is CAGNRQGIAGANVLTF. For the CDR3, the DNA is TGTGCCGGAAATCGACAGGGGATTGCTGGGGCCAACGTCCTGACTTTC. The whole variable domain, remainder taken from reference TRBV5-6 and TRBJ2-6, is DAGVTQSPTHLIKTRGQQVTLRCSPKSGHDTVSWYQQALGQGPQFIFQYYEEEERQRGNFPDRFSGHQFPNYSSELNVNALLLGDSALYLCAGNRQGIAGANVLTFGAGSRLTVL.